The sequence of this TCR beta chain was determined in a study of control samples from healthy donors and cancer patients. Profiled with immunoSEQ multiplex PCR; TCRdb holds only in-frame clones, not every one. The top ten hold about 20% of the sample, which has some 76,000 clones, just under 90% seen once. The V end was cut by 7 bases, the J end by 1 base, with 14 bases between. Germline loops: CDR1 KGHDR, CDR2 SFDVKD. This CDR3 region has 15 residues. The chain recombines TRBV24-1 with TRBJ2-3; the D call may be TRBD1 or TRBD2 (5 bases each). The sequence was obtained from a man between 60 and 75 years old with lung cancer. Sequencing was performed on PBMCs. CDR3 loop: CATRPSEGRTDTQYF. In DNA, the CDR3 is TGTGCCACCAGACCCTCAGAGGGACGCACAGATACGCAGTATTTT.